Listed here are 26 T cell receptor beta chains from one sample, sequenced in a study of cytomegalovirus exposure and HLA in healthy donors. TCRdb keeps only in-frame clones here, not all; method: immunoSEQ multiplex PCR. The profile shows approximately 65,000 clones, roughly 95% of them singletons. The sample taken for sequencing was PBMCs. These receptor sequences come from a woman aged 18-35 years in good health and CMV-seropositive.

This chain links TRBV30 with TRBJ2-1, with 13 bases lining up with TRBD2. CDR1 GTSNPN and CDR2 SVGIG come from the germline V gene (reference sequence). J was trimmed by 5 bases and V by 6 bases; bases with no gene match: 7. The CDR3 runs 15 residues. The CDR3 is CACQSGTSGDNEQFF. The CDR3 nucleotides are TGTGCCTGCCAATCCGGGACTAGCGGGGACAATGAGCAGTTCTTC.

This chain uses TRBV4-3 with TRBJ2-1, with D perhaps matching TRBD2 (5 bases). The germline gives CDR1 LGHNA, CDR2 YSLEER. The CDR3 has 16 amino acids. V lost 1 base to trimming and J lost 4 bases, with 14 bases between them. This CDR3 is CASSQGSRTSYNEQFF. CDR3 coding DNA: TGCGCCAGCAGCCAAGGGTCTAGGACTTCTTACAATGAGCAGTTCTTC.

This clone was seen a single time. The CDR3: CASSQERDRGREQYF. DNA for the CDR3: TGCGCCAGCAGCCAAGAGAGGGACAGGGGGAGGGAGCAGTACTTC. The chain uses TRBV4-3 and TRBJ2-7; 11 bases line up with TRBD1. Germline assignment: CDR1 LGHNA and CDR2 YSLEER. CDR3 length: 15 amino acids. Trimming took 0 bases from V and 7 from J; bases not matched to a gene: 5.

V is TRBV7-9 and J is TRBJ2-3; D may be TRBD2 (6 bases). Germline lookup yields CDR1 SEHNR and CDR2 FQNEAQ (reference sequence). The length of the CDR3 is 15 residues. The ends were cut back, 5 bases at V and 1 base at J, with 13 bases in the middle. CDR3 nucleotides: TGTGCCAGCAGCCCGAGCGGGTTCGGCACAGATACGCAGTATTTT. Its protein is CASSPSGFGTDTQYF.

The chain uses TRBV7-2 and TRBJ2-1, with D tentatively TRBD2 (6 bases). CDR1 SGHTA and CDR2 FQGNSA come from the germline V gene. The CDR3 covers 13 residues. V dropped 5 bases and J dropped 8 bases, with 13 bases sitting between them. CDR3 DNA: TGTGCCAGCAGCCTTAGCGGTGGGGATGAGCAGTTCTTC. Its translation is CASSLSGGDEQFF.

The genes are TRBV5-1 and TRBJ2-1, with 7 bases that match TRBD1. The V and J ends lost 0 bases and 8 bases, in that order; junction bases with no gene match: 8. The CDR3 has 15 residues. Germline assignment: CDR1 SGHRS and CDR2 YFSETQ. Written as DNA, the CDR3 is TGCGCCAGCAGCTTGGTGGGACAGTTTTCGGATGAGCAGTTCTTC. It translates to CASSLVGQFSDEQFF.

This chain joins TRBV5-6 and TRBJ2-3; 11 nucleotides agree with TRBD2. The germline V gene has CDR1 SGHDT and CDR2 YYEEEE. The CDR3 contains 16 residues. V trimming: 1 base; J trimming: 6 bases; junction bases outside the gene matches: 7. CDR3 DNA sequence: TGTGCCAGCAGCTTGTTAGGGACTAGCGGTTACGATACGCAGTATTTT. Translation gives CASSLLGTSGYDTQYF.

The chain uses TRBV7-2 and TRBJ2-7; the D is unclear. The CDR3 runs to 13 residues. Deletions cut 3 bases from V and 4 bases from J, with 10 bases between. The germline V gene encodes CDR1 SGHTA and CDR2 FQGNSA. CDR3 in DNA: TGTGCCAGCAGCTTCGGCGGTCAATACGAGCAGTACTTC. Translation: CASSFGGQYEQYF.

The rearrangement joins TRBV11-2 to TRBJ2-2; 7 bases line up with TRBD2. Looked up from germline, CDR1 is SGHAT and CDR2 is FQNNGV. V was clipped by 2 bases and J by 4 bases; unmatched bases: 7. CDR3 length equals 16 residues. This CDR3 is CASSLKSSGVTGELFF. The CDR3, as DNA: TGTGCCAGCAGCTTAAAATCTAGCGGAGTCACCGGGGAGCTGTTTTTT. Together with reference TRBV11-2 and TRBJ2-2, the CDR3 gives the full variable domain: EAGVAQSPRYKIIEKRQSVAFWCNPISGHATLYWYQQILGQGPKLLIQFQNNGVVDDSQLPKDRFSAERLKGVDSTLKIQPAKLEDSAVYLCASSLKSSGVTGELFFGEGSRLTVL.

This rearrangement joins TRBV28 to TRBJ2-1; D unresolved. Germline lookup yields CDR1 MDHEN and CDR2 SYDVKM. V was cut by 6 bases and J by 12 bases, with 18 bases left in between. CDR3 length equals 13 residues. The CDR3 DNA reads TGTGCCAGCAGCCCCGGCCCCCGGGTATGGCAGTTCTTC. The encoded protein is CASSPGPRVWQFF.

This chain links TRBV7-2 with TRBJ2-5, with D tentatively TRBD1 (6 bases). V gave up 5 bases and J gave up 5 bases, with 15 bases separating them. There are 14 residues in the CDR3. In germline, CDR1 is SGHTA, CDR2 FQGNSA. CDR3: CASSQGLGVETQYF. CDR3 sequence (DNA): TGTGCCAGCAGCCAGGGGTTGGGGGTGGAGACCCAGTACTTC.

The chain is built from TRBV23-1 and TRBJ2-1; maybe TRBD2 (5 bases). TRBV23-1 is identified as an open reading frame with a role that is uncertain. The V gene lost 1 base and the J gene lost 0 bases, with 13 bases spanning the gap. This CDR3 has 17 amino acids. This chain's CDR3 is CASSQLASTSSYNEQFF. The DNA for the CDR3 is TGCGCCAGCAGTCAATTGGCTTCTACTAGCTCCTACAATGAGCAGTTCTTC.

The chain carries TRBV25-1 and TRBJ2-3; 8 nucleotides match TRBD2. Trimming cost V 3 bases and J 4 bases; bases outside gene matches: 12. The CDR3 has 17 residues. Germline lookup yields CDR1 MGHDK and CDR2 SYGVNS. The CDR3 DNA reads as TGTGCCAGCAGTGATGCCCTCGGAGCGGGAGTTGCAGATACGCAGTATTTT. It is translated as CASSDALGAGVADTQYF. Full variable domain (missing parts from reference TRBV25-1 and TRBJ2-3): EADIYQTPRYLVIGTGKKITLECSQTMGHDKMYWYQQDPGMELHLIHYSYGVNSTEKGDLSSESTVSRIRTEHFPLTLESARPSHTSQYLCASSDALGAGVADTQYFGPGTRLTVL.

As concerns this clone: The same CDR3 is also encoded by other DNA sequences in this sample. V is TRBV7-8 and J is TRBJ2-5; no clear D. Germline V gives CDR1 SGHVS, CDR2 FQNEAQ. The CDR3 contains 10 residues. Trimming left V 9 bases short and J 5 bases short, with 7 bases between. The CDR3 DNA is TGTGCCAGTTCGAGGGAGACCCAGTACTTC. It specifies CASSRETQYF.

The gene calls are TRBV28 and TRBJ1-1, with D possibly TRBD1 on 6 matching bases. The CDR3 has 14 residues. Trimming removed 5 bases at V and 2 bases at J, with 12 bases between. CDR1 and CDR2 from the germline V gene are MDHEN and SYDVKM. The CDR3 region is CASSIQGFNTEAFF. In DNA form, the CDR3 reads TGTGCCAGCAGTATACAGGGATTCAACACTGAAGCTTTCTTT.

This chain joins TRBV4-1 and TRBJ1-1; TRBD1 matches at 7 bases. The CDR3 extends over 17 amino acids. Germline V gene lookup returns CDR1 MGHRA and CDR2 YSYEKL. The V gene end was trimmed by 0 bases and the J gene end by 4 bases; junction bases not matched to a gene: 11. The CDR3 sequence: CASSQDPGRGIGTEAFF. CDR3 nucleotide sequence: TGCGCCAGCAGCCAAGATCCTGGCAGGGGGATTGGCACTGAAGCTTTCTTT.

The CDR3 is CASSPSLAGSSYEQYF. The CDR3 DNA sequence: TGTGCCAGCAGCCCCTCTCTAGCGGGGAGCTCCTACGAGCAGTACTTC. The V gene is TRBV7-2, the J gene TRBJ2-7; 9 nucleotides line up with TRBD2. The V gene end was trimmed by 5 bases and the J gene end by 0 bases; junction bases not matched to a gene: 8. This CDR3 region has 16 residues. In germline, CDR1 is SGHTA, CDR2 FQGNSA.

The CDR3 DNA is TGTGCCAGCAGCTTAGCGGGAGGGTTTAGTGAGCAGTTCTTC. Protein sequence: CASSLAGGFSEQFF. V gene TRBV7-9 combines with J gene TRBJ2-1; 7 nucleotides agree with TRBD2. Trimming took 0 bases from V and 9 from J; bases not matched to a gene: 5. This CDR3 is 14 amino acids long. Germline CDR1 reads SEHNR; CDR2 reads FQNEAQ (reference sequence).

The chain employs TRBV4-1 and TRBJ2-4, with 14 bases aligning to TRBD2. Germline-derived CDR1 and CDR2 are MGHRA and YSYEKL. V trimming: 4 bases; J trimming: 1 base; junction bases outside the gene matches: 6. There are 18 residues in the CDR3. The DNA for the CDR3 is TGCGCCAGCAGCCTAGGGGGACTAGCGGGAGAGGCCAAAAACATTCAGTACTTC. It yields the protein CASSLGGLAGEAKNIQYF.

The chain employs TRBV2 and TRBJ2-1, with TRBD2 matching over 12 bases. V dropped 5 bases and J dropped 10; count of bases not matched to a gene: 9. CDR1 SNHLY and CDR2 FYNNEI come from the germline V gene. CDR3 length equals 15 residues. CDR3 region: CASSKLAGGTAEQFF. CDR3 coding DNA: TGTGCCAGCAGTAAACTAGCGGGAGGCACAGCCGAGCAGTTCTTC.

The chain carries TRBV7-6 and TRBJ2-1, with D perhaps TRBD2 (6 bases). In germline, CDR1 is SGHVS, CDR2 FNYEAQ. This CDR3 has 13 residues. Trimming took off 5 bases at V and 8 bases at J, with 13 bases between the two ends. The CDR3 reads CASSRRGVDEQFF. The CDR3 DNA reads TGTGCCAGCAGCCGCCGCGGGGTCGATGAGCAGTTCTTC.

J is TRBJ2-3 and V is TRBV7-2, with a weak D call TRBD2 (6 bases). Germline CDR1 and CDR2: SGHTA and FQGNSA. This CDR3 is 15 amino acids long. V lost 5 bases and J 3 bases, leaving 15 bases between the germline ends. The CDR3, as DNA: TGTGCCAGCAGCCCCTCGGGGACTGTAACAGATACGCAGTATTTT. Translating gives CASSPSGTVTDTQYF.

This clone came up a few times. V and J are TRBV29-1 and TRBJ2-2; TRBD2 aligns across 10 bases. The germline V gene has CDR1 SQVTM and CDR2 ANQGSEA. J gave up 3 bases and V 7 bases, and 8 bases lay outside the gene matches. The CDR3 consists of 15 residues. CDR3 amino acids: CSGRSGRADTGELFF. For the CDR3, the DNA is TGCAGCGGGAGGAGCGGGAGGGCCGACACCGGGGAGCTGTTTTTT.

The chain is built from TRBV21-1 and TRBJ2-3; the D call TRBD2 from the table was never checked on the DNA. TRBV21-1 is noted as a pseudogene. This CDR3 is built from 18 residues. This CDR3 is CASRKGHDAGLAGDTQYF. The CDR3 bases are TGTGCCAGCAGGAAAGGTCATGACGCGGGACTAGCGGGAGATACGCAGTATTTT.

The chain uses TRBV27 and TRBJ1-1; D not resolved. This CDR3 contains 11 residues. Germline V gives CDR1 MNHEY, CDR2 SMNVEV (reference sequence). The ends were cut back, 6 bases at V and 3 bases at J, with 5 bases in the middle. CDR3 sequence (DNA): TGTGCCAGCAGACATTACACTGAAGCTTTCTTT. Amino acid sequence: CASRHYTEAFF.

The V gene is TRBV9, the J gene TRBJ2-5, with 11 bases fitting TRBD1. J lost 4 bases, V lost 4 bases, and 3 bases had no gene match. Germline values: CDR1 SGDLS, CDR2 YYNGEE. The CDR3 is 14 amino acids. CDR3 loop: CASSLGTGGETQYF. CDR3 sequence (DNA): TGTGCCAGCAGCTTGGGGACAGGGGGAGAGACCCAGTACTTC.